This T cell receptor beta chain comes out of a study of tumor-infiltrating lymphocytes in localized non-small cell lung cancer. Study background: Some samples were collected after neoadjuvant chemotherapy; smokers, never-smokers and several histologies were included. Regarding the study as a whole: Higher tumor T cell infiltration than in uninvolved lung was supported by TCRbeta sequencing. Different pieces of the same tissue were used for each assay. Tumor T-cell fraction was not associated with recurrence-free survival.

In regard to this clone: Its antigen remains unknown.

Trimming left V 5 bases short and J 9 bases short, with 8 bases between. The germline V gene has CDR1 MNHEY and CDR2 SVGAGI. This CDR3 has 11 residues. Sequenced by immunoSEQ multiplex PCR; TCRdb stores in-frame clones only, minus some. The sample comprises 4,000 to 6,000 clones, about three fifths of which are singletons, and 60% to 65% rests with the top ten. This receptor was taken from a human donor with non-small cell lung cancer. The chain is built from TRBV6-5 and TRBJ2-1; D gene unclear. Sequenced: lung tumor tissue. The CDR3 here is CASSHRVEQFF. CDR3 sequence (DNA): TGTGCCAGCAGTCACCGGGTTGAGCAGTTCTTC.